Following are 14 T cell receptor beta chains from one sample sequenced in a study of blood T cell repertoires in COVID-19. Clones were sequenced by immunoSEQ multiplex PCR, and TCRdb holds only the in-frame ones, with some missing. The data contain about 480,000 clones, about 88% of them seen just once; the ten biggest clones take up roughly 8%. The sequenced material came from PBMCs or T cells enriched from blood (not recorded which). The receptors stem from a woman in her sixties or seventies who had recovered from COVID-19.

CDR3 amino acids: CASSHGIPYNSPLHF. CDR3 bases: TGTGCCAGCAGCCACGGGATCCCCTATAATTCACCCCTCCACTTT. This chain links TRBV3-1 (or the pseudogene TRBV3-2) with TRBJ1-6; the D is unclear. The germline V gene has CDR1 LGHDT and CDR2 YNNKEL (reference sequence). The CDR3 is 15 residues long. The V gene lost 3 bases and the J gene lost 2 bases, with 8 bases spanning the gap.

The chain recombines TRBV6-5 with TRBJ1-6; D perhaps matches TRBD1 (6 bases). Germline CDR1 and CDR2: MNHEY and SVGAGI. There are 13 residues in the CDR3. Trimming took 7 bases from V and 10 from J, leaving 14 bases between them. CDR3 residues: CASTRQAGSPLHF. CDR3 nucleotide sequence: TGTGCCAGCACCAGACAGGCCGGGTCACCCCTCCACTTT.

This chain joins TRBV6-5 and TRBJ1-3, with 10 bases lining up with TRBD1. CDR1 and CDR2 from the germline V gene are MNHEY and SVGAGI. The CDR3 length is 16 residues. Trimming at V came to 0 bases and at J to 8 bases, leaving 7 bases not matched to a gene. DNA for the CDR3: TGTGCCAGCAGTTACTCAGGGACAGGGGAAGTTTACACCATATATTTT. Translated, it gives CASSYSGTGEVYTIYF.

The rearrangement uses TRBV7-6 and TRBJ2-5; 11 bases map to TRBD2. V was clipped by 6 bases and J by 5 bases; unmatched bases: 2. Germline lookup yields CDR1 SGHVS and CDR2 FNYEAQ. CDR3 length equals 13 residues. The CDR3 bases are TGTGCCAGCAGGAGGACTAGCGGGGAGACCCAGTACTTC. Protein product: CASRRTSGETQYF. Full variable domain (rest looked up from reference TRBV7-6 and TRBJ2-5): GAGVSQSPRYKVTKRGQDVALRCDPISGHVSLYWYRQALGQGPEFLTYFNYEAQQDKSGLPNDRFSAERPEGSISTLTIQRTEQRDSAMYRCASRRTSGETQYFGPGTRLLVL.

The J gene is TRBJ2-1, the V gene TRBV10-1, with TRBD1 matching over 10 bases. There are 15 residues in the CDR3. The germline CDR1 and CDR2 sequences are WNHNN and SYGVQD (reference sequence). The junction had 7 bases not matched to a gene; V was cut back by 4 bases and J by 7 bases. In DNA, the CDR3 is TGCGCCAGCAGTGGGGCGGGACAGGGGAATAATGAGCAGTTCTTC. Protein: CASSGAGQGNNEQFF.

This clone appeared a few times. The chain joins TRBV27 to TRBJ1-5; no definite D call. CDR3 length: 15 residues. Deletions cut 2 bases from V and 2 bases from J, with 10 bases between. Per the germline V gene, CDR1 is MNHEY and CDR2 is SMNVEV (reference sequence). The CDR3 DNA sequence: TGTGCCAGCAGTTTAACCGGGTTGGGCAATCAGCCCCAGCATTTT. This gives the protein CASSLTGLGNQPQHF.

V and J are TRBV24-1 and TRBJ2-7; D might be TRBD2 (6 bases). In germline, CDR1 is KGHDR, CDR2 SFDVKD. The CDR3 runs to 14 residues. V was clipped by 1 base and J by 6 bases, with 12 bases between them. CDR3 sequence reads: CATSDFVEGSEQYF. The CDR3 DNA follows: TGTGCCACCAGTGATTTTGTGGAGGGCAGCGAGCAGTACTTC.

The chain employs TRBV10-3 and TRBJ2-2; D possibly corresponds to TRBD1 (5 bases). CDR3 length: 18 amino acids. Germline V gives CDR1 ENHRY, CDR2 SYGVKD. Trimming stripped 3 bases from V and 8 bases from J, with 25 bases between. CDR3 nucleotide sequence: TGTGCCATCAGTGATATCAAGGGGCTGGAAAAGTTTGTGGGGGAGCTGTTTTTT. Residues: CAISDIKGLEKFVGELFF.

This clone has just one count. The rearrangement joins TRBV19 to TRBJ2-6, with D possibly being TRBD2 (5 bases). CDR3 length equals 18 residues. CDR1 is LNHDA, CDR2 SQIVND, per germline (reference sequence). Trimming removed 7 bases from V and 0 bases from J, with 19 bases in between. CDR3 coding DNA: TGTGCCAGTACCCCAACGAGCGGTTTTCTCTCTGGGGCCAACGTCCTGACTTTC. Its protein is CASTPTSGFLSGANVLTF. The whole variable domain, remainder taken from reference TRBV19 and TRBJ2-6, is DGGITQSPKYLFRKEGQNVTLSCEQNLNHDAMYWYRQDPGQGLRLIYYSQIVNDFQKGDIAEGYSVSREKKESFPLTVTSAQKNPTAFYLCASTPTSGFLSGANVLTFGAGSRLTVL.

The rearrangement uses TRBV5-6 and TRBJ1-6, with 11 positions matching TRBD1. The V gene's germline CDR1 is SGHDT and CDR2 YYEEEE. The V gene end was trimmed by 4 bases and the J gene end by 11 bases; junction bases not matched to a gene: 11. The CDR3 extends over 16 amino acids. The CDR3 here is CASSPKFRDRGTPLHF. Written as DNA, the CDR3 is TGTGCCAGCAGCCCCAAATTTAGGGACAGGGGGACACCCCTCCACTTT. The full variable domain, with the rest looked up from reference TRBV5-6 and TRBJ1-6, is DAGVTQSPTHLIKTRGQQVTLRCSPKSGHDTVSWYQQALGQGPQFIFQYYEEEERQRGNFPDRFSGHQFPNYSSELNVNALLLGDSALYLCASSPKFRDRGTPLHFGNGTRLTVT.

The V call is TRBV12-5, the J call TRBJ1-4; 8 nucleotides agree with TRBD1. There are 15 residues in the CDR3. CDR1 and CDR2 from the germline V gene are LGHNT and FRNRAP. V was clipped by 5 bases and J by 8 bases; unmatched bases: 10. CDR3 sequence (DNA): TGTGCTAGTGGTCTGGGACAGGTGATGAGGGAAAAACTGTTTTTT. It translates to CASGLGQVMREKLFF.

The V call is TRBV5-8, the J call TRBJ1-1, with D unclear. Looked up from germline, CDR1 is SGHTS and CDR2 is YDEGEE. The CDR3 is 14 amino acids. The germline V and J ends were trimmed by 0 bases and 4 bases, with 10 bases remaining between them. DNA of the CDR3: TGTGCCAGCAGCTTGGAACCCTACTTCACTGAAGCTTTCTTT. This encodes CASSLEPYFTEAFF.

The gene calls are TRBV2 and TRBJ1-4, with 8 positions matching TRBD1. This CDR3 contains 14 residues. V lost 5 bases to trimming and J lost 6 bases; unmatched junction nucleotides: 5. The germline CDR1 and CDR2 sequences are SNHLY and FYNNEI. The CDR3, as DNA: TGTGCCAGCAGTTGGACAGGGCAAGATGAAAAACTGTTTTTT. Translation: CASSWTGQDEKLFF.

CDR3 loop: CASWLSGGYTGELFF. As DNA, the CDR3 is TGTGCCAGCTGGCTTAGCGGGGGGTACACCGGGGAGCTGTTTTTT. The chain uses TRBV6-5 and TRBJ2-2, with TRBD2 identical over 10 bases. The junction had 6 bases not matched to a gene; V was cut back by 8 bases and J by 3 bases. Per the germline V gene, CDR1 is MNHEY and CDR2 is SVGAGI. CDR3 length equals 15 residues.